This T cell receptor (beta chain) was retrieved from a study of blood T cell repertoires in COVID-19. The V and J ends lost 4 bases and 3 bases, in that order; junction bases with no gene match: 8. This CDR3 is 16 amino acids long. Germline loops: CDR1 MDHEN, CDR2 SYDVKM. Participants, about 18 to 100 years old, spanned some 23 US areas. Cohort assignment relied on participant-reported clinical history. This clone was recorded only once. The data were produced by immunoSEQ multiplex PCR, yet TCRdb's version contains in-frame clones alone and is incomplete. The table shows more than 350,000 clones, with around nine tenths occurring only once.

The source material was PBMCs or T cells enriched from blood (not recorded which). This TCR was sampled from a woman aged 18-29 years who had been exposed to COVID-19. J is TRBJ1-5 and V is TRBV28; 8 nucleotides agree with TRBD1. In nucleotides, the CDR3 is TGTGCCAGCAGTTCCCCAGGACAGGGACCCAATCAGCCCCAGCATTTT. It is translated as CASSSPGQGPNQPQHF.